Below are 25 T cell receptor beta chains sequenced from a single sample in a study of T cell responses to AZD1222 COVID-19 vaccine. The protocol was immunoSEQ multiplex PCR, while the TCRdb copy is restricted to in-frame clones and leaves out a portion. The sample lists more than 150,000 clones, just under 90% seen once, with 5% to 7% in the top ten. The sequences come from peripheral blood, collected on day 0 of AZD1222 vaccination. Receptor source: an adult in good health.

Regarding this clone: This sample also contains other DNA sequences that code for the same CDR3. The chain employs TRBV3-1 (or the pseudogene TRBV3-2) and TRBJ1-3, with D possibly TRBD1 on 5 matching bases. Per the germline V gene, CDR1 is LGHDT and CDR2 is YNNKEL (reference sequence). Trimming took 1 base from V and 1 from J, leaving 8 bases between them. The CDR3 is 15 residues long. CDR3 residues: CASSQVGGSGNTIYF. DNA of the CDR3: TGTGCCAGCAGCCAAGTTGGGGGGTCTGGAAACACCATATATTTT.

This chain uses TRBV5-5 with TRBJ1-2, with D possibly being TRBD1 (6 bases). V dropped 0 bases and J dropped 5 bases, with 11 bases sitting between them. The CDR3 sequence is 14 residues long. CDR1 SGHKS and CDR2 YYEKEE come from the germline V gene (reference sequence). In DNA, the CDR3 is TGTGCCAGCAGCTTGGGCAGGGGCGGATATGGCTACACCTTC. Protein: CASSLGRGGYGYTF.

The gene calls are TRBV5-4 and TRBJ2-5, with TRBD2 matching 7 bases. Trimming took 3 bases from V and 5 from J; bases not matched to a gene: 4. Looked up from germline, CDR1 is SGHNT and CDR2 is YYREEE (reference sequence). The CDR3 spans 13 residues. The CDR3 sequence is CASSSARGETQYF. The CDR3 DNA reads as TGTGCCAGCAGCTCGGCGCGGGGGGAGACCCAGTACTTC.

V and J are TRBV7-9 and TRBJ1-6; 7 bases are shared with TRBD1. In germline, CDR1 is SEHNR, CDR2 FQNEAQ (reference sequence). The CDR3 length is 17 residues. V trimming: 5 bases; J trimming: 3 bases; junction bases outside the gene matches: 10. The CDR3 loop reads CASSPSPTGRYNSPLHF. DNA of the CDR3: TGTGCCAGCAGCCCCTCCCCGACAGGGCGCTATAATTCACCCCTCCACTTT.

The V call is TRBV5-1, the J call TRBJ2-1; 7 nucleotides agree with TRBD2. Germline-derived CDR1 and CDR2 are SGHRS and YFSETQ. There are 14 residues in the CDR3. V lost 2 bases, J lost 6 bases, and 5 bases stayed unmatched. CDR3 coding DNA: TGCGCCAGCAGCTTAGGACTAGTCCGCAATGAGCAGTTCTTC. Amino acid sequence: CASSLGLVRNEQFF.

The chain's CDR3 is CAWSPSKNSNQPQHF. The CDR3 coding sequence is TGTGCCTGGAGCCCTTCCAAGAATAGCAATCAGCCCCAGCATTTT. This chain joins TRBV30 and TRBJ1-5; D unclear. V was clipped by 3 bases and J by 0 bases, with 12 bases between them. CDR3 size: 15 residues. CDR1 GTSNPN and CDR2 SVGIG come from the germline V gene (reference sequence).

The CDR3 bases are TGTGCCAGCAGTTTGGTGAGAGACAGTATACAGCAGTACTTC. As protein: CASSLVRDSIQQYF. The genes are TRBV27 and TRBJ2-7; maybe TRBD1 (5 bases). Germline V gene data show CDR1 as MNHEY and CDR2 as SMNVEV (reference sequence). Trimming left V 3 bases short and J 8 bases short, with 17 bases between. This CDR3 is built from 14 residues.

The chain has TRBV7-6 and TRBJ1-4; TRBD1 might be the D (6 bases). There are 16 residues in the CDR3. CDR1 and CDR2 (germline): SGHVS, FNYEAQ. The V end lost 1 base, the J end lost 9 bases, and 18 bases lay between the germline ends. The CDR3 reads CASSLEGLGGGQKLFF. Written as DNA, the CDR3 is TGTGCCAGCAGCTTAGAGGGACTCGGGGGCGGACAAAAACTGTTTTTT.

This sequence joins TRBV6-6 and TRBJ1-2; D remains unclear. Trimming pared 5 bases from V and 4 bases from J, leaving 35 bases between. This CDR3 has 21 residues. Germline loops: CDR1 MNHNY, CDR2 SVGAGI (reference sequence). CDR3 bases: TGTGCCAGCAGTCCTAAACCTAGACCGGTCTTCTTGGACGGGCCTATCTATGGCTACACCTTC. Translation: CASSPKPRPVFLDGPIYGYTF.

This chain links TRBV5-4 with TRBJ1-5, with D unclear. Trimming shortened V by 0 bases and J by 5 bases, and 3 bases separated the two germline ends. Germline assignment: CDR1 SGHNT and CDR2 YYREEE (reference sequence). The CDR3 extends over 12 amino acids. CDR3 bases: TGTGCCAGCAGCTTGGAAGATCAGCCCCAGCATTTT. Translating it yields CASSLEDQPQHF. The variable domain in full, completed from reference TRBV5-4 and TRBJ1-5, reads ETGVTQSPTHLIKTRGQQVTLRCSSQSGHNTVSWYQQALGQGPQFIFQYYREEENGRGNFPPRFSGLQFPNYSSELNVNALELDDSALYLCASSLEDQPQHFGDGTRLSIL.

The rearrangement uses TRBV6-6 and TRBJ1-5, with 7 nucleotides matching TRBD1. The germline V gene has CDR1 MNHNY and CDR2 SVGAGI (reference sequence). After removal of 6 bases from V and 3 bases from J, the junction contained 5 bases not matched to a gene. The CDR3 has 14 amino acids. The CDR3 here is CASRTGTVNQPQHF. The CDR3, as DNA: TGTGCCAGCAGGACGGGGACAGTCAATCAGCCCCAGCATTTT.

J is TRBJ2-6 and V is TRBV5-1; a weak D match, TRBD2 (5 bases). The germline gives CDR1 SGHRS, CDR2 YFSETQ. The CDR3 length is 15 residues. Deletions cut 3 bases from V and 4 bases from J, with 11 bases between. CDR3: CASSSGERGANVLTF. In nucleotides, the CDR3 is TGCGCCAGCAGCTCCGGGGAGCGGGGGGCCAACGTCCTGACTTTC.

The chain carries TRBV14 and TRBJ2-7; D is ambiguous. This CDR3 is 13 amino acids long. Germline V gene sequence: CDR1 SGHDN, CDR2 FVKESK. Between the trimmed V and J ends, which lost 4 bases and 5 bases, there was a span of 12 bases. The CDR3 here is CASSRNILNEQYF. The CDR3 DNA follows: TGTGCCAGCAGCCGTAATATTCTCAACGAGCAGTACTTC.

The chain is built from TRBV7-2 and TRBJ1-2; D unclear. Germline V lookup: CDR1 SGHTA, CDR2 FQGNSA. CDR3 size: 13 residues. Trimming removed 2 bases at V and 8 bases at J, with 12 bases between. The CDR3 DNA reads as TGTGCCAGCAGCTTACACGGGGAAATGGGCTACACCTTC. Protein product: CASSLHGEMGYTF.

The chain employs TRBV7-9 and TRBJ2-7; 9 bases align to TRBD1. This CDR3 is 13 amino acids long. V shed 5 bases, J shed 7 bases, and the junction held 6 bases outside the gene matches. Germline-derived CDR1 and CDR2 are SEHNR and FQNEAQ (reference sequence). CDR3 coding DNA: TGTGCCAGCAGCAGGACAGGGGTGGAAGAGCAGTACTTC. Its protein is CASSRTGVEEQYF.

The genes are TRBV7-2 and TRBJ2-3, with 8 bases lining up with TRBD2. CDR3 size: 14 residues. Germline CDR1 is SGHTA and CDR2 is FQGNSA. Losses at the gene ends were 8 bases for V and 4 bases for J; bases not matched to a gene: 8. Here the CDR3 reads CASAPAGAADTQYF. The CDR3 DNA sequence: TGTGCCAGCGCCCCAGCGGGGGCCGCAGATACGCAGTATTTT.

The chain is built from TRBV11-3 and TRBJ1-6, with D tentatively TRBD1 (6 bases). Trimming took off 2 bases at V and 7 bases at J, with 24 bases between the two ends. Germline V gives CDR1 SGHNT, CDR2 YENEEA. The CDR3 runs to 19 residues. The CDR3 DNA reads TGTGCCAGCAGCTTATTTTTGCCTAATAACAGGGCTGGAAATTCACCCCTCCACTTT. Amino acid sequence: CASSLFLPNNRAGNSPLHF. Looking up the rest from reference TRBV11-3 and TRBJ1-6 gives the full variable domain: EAGVVQSPRYKIIEKKQPVAFWCNPISGHNTLYWYLQNLGQGPELLIRYENEEAVDDSQLPKDRFSAERLKGVDSTLKIQPAELGDSAVYLCASSLFLPNNRAGNSPLHFGNGTRLTVT.

V gene TRBV5-6 combines with J gene TRBJ1-3, with 9 bases that match TRBD1. CDR1 SGHDT and CDR2 YYEEEE come from the germline V gene. The ends lost 5 bases at V and 2 bases at J; junction bases unmatched: 14. The CDR3 length is 18 residues. CDR3 in DNA: TGTGCCAGCAGTAACCGGGACAGGGTGGTTGGTACTGGAAACACCATATATTTT. Protein sequence: CASSNRDRVVGTGNTIYF. Looking up the rest from reference TRBV5-6 and TRBJ1-3 gives the full variable domain: DAGVTQSPTHLIKTRGQQVTLRCSPKSGHDTVSWYQQALGQGPQFIFQYYEEEERQRGNFPDRFSGHQFPNYSSELNVNALLLGDSALYLCASSNRDRVVGTGNTIYFGEGSWLTVV.

V is TRBV3-1 (or the pseudogene TRBV3-2) and J is TRBJ2-7, with D hard to call. Germline V CDR1 and CDR2: LGHDT, YNNKEL (reference sequence). The CDR3 extends over 11 amino acids. V was clipped by 5 bases and J by 7 bases, with 9 bases between them. Here the CDR3 reads CASSTSFEQYF. The CDR3 DNA follows: TGTGCCAGCAGCACATCCTTTGAGCAGTACTTC.

The rearrangement links TRBV9 to TRBJ2-2; 9 bases map to TRBD2. The CDR3 covers 18 residues. Germline values: CDR1 SGDLS, CDR2 YYNGEE. The trim removed 0 bases at V and 4 bases at J, leaving 10 bases unmatched. The CDR3 loop is CASSVAVSLAGFTGELFF. The CDR3 DNA sequence: TGTGCCAGCAGCGTAGCGGTGTCCCTAGCGGGATTCACCGGGGAGCTGTTTTTT.

The chain uses TRBV28 and TRBJ1-5; no firm D call. Germline V lookup: CDR1 MDHEN, CDR2 SYDVKM. This CDR3 spans 14 amino acids. Trimming left V 10 bases short and J 0 bases short, with 13 bases between. The CDR3 spells CATLAQYSNQPQHF. For the CDR3, the DNA is TGTGCCACCCTAGCCCAGTATAGCAATCAGCCCCAGCATTTT.

This clone was counted a single time. The chain couples TRBV30 to TRBJ2-1; 8 bases fit TRBD2. The CDR3 extends over 13 amino acids. V lost 3 bases to trimming and J lost 10 bases; unmatched junction nucleotides: 8. Looked up from germline, CDR1 is GTSNPN and CDR2 is SVGIG (reference sequence). The CDR3 bases are TGTGCCTGGAGGACTAGCGAAAAGGGGGAGCAGTTCTTC. Protein sequence: CAWRTSEKGEQFF.

The gene calls are TRBV12-3 or TRBV12-4 and TRBJ2-2; no definite D call. V shed 4 bases and J shed 7 bases, with 10 bases lying between them. The CDR3 is 13 residues long. As DNA, the CDR3 is TGTGCCAGCAGTTACGTTGGGGTCGGGGAGCTGTTTTTT. Translation gives CASSYVGVGELFF.

The chain recombines TRBV19 with TRBJ1-2; TRBD1 matches at 7 bases. Per the germline V gene, CDR1 is LNHDA and CDR2 is SQIVND (reference sequence). The ends lost 4 bases at V and 6 bases at J; junction bases unmatched: 5. This CDR3 has 13 amino acids. CDR3 nucleotide sequence: TGTGCCAGTAGTAAGACAGGGTCTCATGGCTACACCTTC. It yields the protein CASSKTGSHGYTF.

The chain joins TRBV4-1 to TRBJ1-4; D is undetermined. Germline CDR1 reads MGHRA; CDR2 reads YSYEKL. The germline V and J ends were trimmed by 0 bases and 0 bases, with 8 bases remaining between them. The length of the CDR3 is 16 residues. CDR3 coding DNA: TGCGCCAGCAGCCAAGAACGGGCCGCAACTAATGAAAAACTGTTTTTT. The encoded protein is CASSQERAATNEKLFF.